This T cell receptor beta chain derives from a study of blood T cell repertoires in COVID-19. Study-wide context: The United States, Italy and Spain were the sources of the acute and convalescent COVID-19 samples. Sources were T cells, B-cell-depleted T cells, or PBMCs; the material itself was cDNA or gDNA.

Looked up from germline, CDR1 is GTSNPN and CDR2 is SVGIG (reference sequence). This CDR3 spans 14 amino acids. V lost 3 bases to trimming and J lost 11 bases, with 17 bases between them. Original data processing: Amplification of reference gene primers was used by the study to estimate nucleated cell counts. Sequencing used immunoSEQ multiplex PCR; TCRdb keeps in-frame clones, though not all of them. Clone size and the V and J calls come from that table; the DNA yielded D and trimming. The data show some 43,000 clones, with about four fifths seen just once and 39% held by the top ten. Sample: peripheral blood. The chain recombines TRBV30 with TRBJ1-6, with D possibly matching TRBD1 (5 bases). The TCR originated in a middle-aged man with active or convalescent COVID-19. The CDR3 protein is CAWRRDLHMAPLHF. The CDR3 DNA is TGTGCCTGGAGAAGGGACTTACACATGGCACCCCTCCACTTT.